This T cell receptor (beta chain) was sequenced in a study of OX40 agonist ivuxolimab in advanced cancers. The assay was immunoSEQ multiplex PCR, and TCRdb's table has in-frame clones only and misses some. The sample contains 45,000 to 65,000 clones, around 85% of which appear only once. Study findings and constraints: The authors also found low normalized T-cell clonal expansion in some nonresponders.

About this clone itself: Its antigen remains unidentified.

Germline lookup yields CDR1 GTSNPN and CDR2 SVGIG (reference sequence). V gave up 8 bases and J gave up 4 bases; unmatched junction bases: 6. The CDR3 is made up of 14 amino acids. This sequence joins TRBV30 and TRBJ2-7, with 15 positions matching TRBD2. The receptor was derived from an adult with an advanced solid tumor such as melanoma, head and neck, liver or kidney cancer. The sequences come from CD4+ or CD8+ T cells sorted from blood, collected in a trial of the OX40 agonist ivuxolimab. The CDR3: CATRTSGREYEQYF. Written as DNA, the CDR3 is TGTGCCACCCGGACTAGCGGGAGGGAGTACGAGCAGTACTTC.